This T cell receptor (beta chain) is drawn from a study of molecular identifiers for immune sequencing clone quantification. General observations from the study: Jurkat TCR RNA spiked in from one cell could reportedly be detected among approximately 980,000 naive cells.

MiXCR was run by TCRdb on the PCR reads, yielding one entry per CDR3 protein. The sample contains more than 250,000 distinct CDR3 sequences, about 20% of which appear only once. This clonotype was seen ten or more times. Its antigen remains unknown. The CDR3 contains 14 residues. Germline lookup yields CDR1 SGDLS and CDR2 YYNGEE. The V and J ends lost 7 bases and 1 base respectively, with 15 bases between them. This receptor was identified in a human donor in good health. Some libraries in this study had Jurkat cell RNA spiked in. The rearrangement uses TRBV9 and TRBJ2-7; maybe TRBD2 (7 bases). The sequenced material came from naive CD8+ T cells from blood, with Jurkat cell RNA spiked in. The subset: FACS-sorted CD8+CD4-CCR7+CD45RA+ naive T cells. The CDR3 sequence: CASAQGGGSYEQYF. Here the CDR3 DNA reads TGTGCCAGCGCCCAGGGAGGGGGATCCTACGAGCAGTACTTC.